The present T cell receptor beta chain was sequenced within a study of T-cell reconstitution after alpha-beta-depleted transplantation in children. Study-wide points: Alpha-beta T cells about two months after transplant reportedly derived from several hundred expanded graft clones.

Germline assignment: CDR1 SGHRS and CDR2 YFSETQ. V lost 0 bases, J lost 1 base, and 10 bases lay in between. The CDR3 spans 15 residues. About this clonotype itself: Its antigen is unidentified.

A library of TCRbeta sequences, prepared with unique molecular identifiers, was generated. Each CDR3 protein gets one entry after TCRdb re-called the PCR reads with MiXCR. The table includes 500,000 or so distinct CDR3 sequences, roughly 11% detected once. The material was PBMCs, mostly from graft donor cells, obtained 180 days after TCRalphabeta/CD19-depleted stem cell transplant. The receptor comes from a female patient aged 2 to 10 who had a stem cell transplant for aplastic anemia, so the T cells may come from the graft donor. This chain joins TRBV5-1 and TRBJ2-5; D not certain. CDR3 DNA sequence: TGCGCCAGCAGCTTGGAACCGGAGTTCCAAGAGACCCAGTACTTC. It translates to CASSLEPEFQETQYF.